Listed below are T cell receptor beta chains from one sample, sequenced in a study of CD8+ T cells in alopecia areata. Clones were sequenced by immunoSEQ multiplex PCR, and TCRdb holds only the in-frame ones, with some missing. The sample includes 210,000 or so clones, roughly 66% of them seen just once. This specimen consisted of CD4+ T cells sorted from blood, obtained around week 44, from a patient treated with tofacitinib. The origin of the receptors is a human donor with alopecia areata. The CDR3 runs from the conserved cysteine through the conserved F or W. D genes are given only for firm matches. Clone size is given for some rows only: seen once, a few or many times, or a class if the clone is expanded.

CSVVPPPHYGYTF TGCAGCGTTGTCCCTCCGCCTCACTATGGCTACACCTTC . TRBV29-1 . TRBJ1-2
CASSSLPGQGNEKLFF TGTGCCAGCAGCTCCCTCCCGGGACAGGGGAATGAAAAACTGTTTTTT TRBD1 TRBV7-9 few TRBJ1-4
CASSNTGTGLLAEAFF TGTGCCAGCAGCAATACCGGGACAGGGCTGTTGGCTGAAGCTTTCTTT TRBD1 TRBV9 . TRBJ1-1
CASSLGQGAAYEQYF TGTGCCAGCAGCCTTGGACAGGGGGCAGCCTACGAGCAGTACTTC TRBD1 TRBV13 . TRBJ2-7
CASTGGAGADTQYF TGCGCCAGCACCGGAGGGGCTGGGGCAGATACGCAGTATTTT . TRBV5-1 . TRBJ2-3
CASGTGGAYDEQYF TGCGCCAGCGGGACAGGGGGCGCGTACGACGAGCAGTACTTC TRBD1 TRBV5-1 . TRBJ2-7
CASSPGGGYTQYF TGTGCCAGCAGTCCCGGGGGAGGATATACGCAGTATTTT . TRBV6-5 . TRBJ2-3
CSVKEQGTNSPLHF TGCAGCGTCAAAGAACAGGGGACCAATTCACCCCTCCACTTT TRBD1 TRBV29-1 . TRBJ1-6
CASSLDGGTGANVLTF TGTGCCAGCAGCTTAGACGGGGGAACCGGGGCCAACGTCCTGACTTTC . TRBV7-2 . TRBJ2-6
CAISDRGDYTF TGTGCCATCAGTGACCGGGGGGACTACACCTTC . TRBV10-3 . TRBJ1-2
CAWTSDSNQPQHF TGTGCCTGGACTTCAGATAGCAATCAGCCCCAGCATTTT . TRBV30 . TRBJ1-5
CATSDGDRGMRETQYF TGTGCCACCAGCGATGGGGACAGGGGAATGAGAGAGACCCAGTACTTC TRBD1 TRBV15 . TRBJ2-5
CAWTASPGREAFF TGTGCCTGGACCGCTTCTCCAGGCCGTGAAGCTTTCTTT . TRBV30 . TRBJ1-1
CASSQSSGANVLTF TGTGCCAGCAGCCAGAGCTCTGGGGCCAACGTCCTGACTTTC . TRBV27 . TRBJ2-6
CSVSRGADYGYTF TGCAGCGTCTCCCGGGGGGCTGACTATGGCTACACCTTC . TRBV29-1 . TRBJ1-2
CASTPGGRSEQYF TGTGCCAGCACCCCTGGGGGCAGATCCGAGCAGTACTTC . TRBV28 . TRBJ2-7
CAISEGETQYF TGTGCCATCAGTGAGGGAGAGACCCAGTACTTC . TRBV10-3 . TRBJ2-5
CASSWTATNEKLFF TGTGCCAGTAGCTGGACAGCAACTAATGAAAAACTGTTTTTT . TRBV2 . TRBJ1-4
CASSLQGAAEAFF TGTGCCAGCAGCCTACAGGGGGCCGCTGAAGCTTTCTTT TRBD1 TRBV2 . TRBJ1-1
CASRAPSGGTKETQYF TGTGCCAGCAGGGCCCCCAGCGGGGGAACTAAAGAGACCCAGTACTTC TRBD2 TRBV2 few TRBJ2-5
CASSYGTTFYEQYF TGTGCCAGCAGTTACGGGACAACCTTCTACGAGCAGTACTTC . TRBV6-5 . TRBJ2-7
CACGDTEAFF TGTGCCTGCGGGGACACTGAAGCTTTCTTT . TRBV30 . TRBJ1-1
CASSQAGAYNEQFF TGCGCCAGCAGCCAAGCAGGGGCGTACAATGAGCAGTTCTTC . TRBV4-3 few TRBJ2-1
CASSQDFQSEQYF TGCGCCAGCAGCCAAGATTTCCAGAGCGAGCAGTACTTC . TRBV4-3 . TRBJ2-7
CAWSLRSNTEAFF TGTGCCTGGAGTTTACGGTCGAACACTGAAGCTTTCTTT . TRBV30 . TRBJ1-1
CAWTTMDREEVLGYTF TGTGCCTGGACTACCATGGACAGGGAGGAGGTCTTAGGCTACACCTTC TRBD1 TRBV30 . TRBJ1-2
CSAEWQNYGYTF TGCAGCGCCGAATGGCAGAACTATGGCTACACCTTC . TRBV29-1 . TRBJ1-2
CASSQDRAPYGYTF TGTGCCAGCAGTCAGGACAGGGCGCCCTATGGCTACACCTTC TRBD1 TRBV6-5 few TRBJ1-2
CASSLVGQSNQPQHF TGTGCCAGCAGCTTAGTGGGACAGTCCAATCAGCCCCAGCATTTT TRBD1 TRBV7-2 . TRBJ1-5